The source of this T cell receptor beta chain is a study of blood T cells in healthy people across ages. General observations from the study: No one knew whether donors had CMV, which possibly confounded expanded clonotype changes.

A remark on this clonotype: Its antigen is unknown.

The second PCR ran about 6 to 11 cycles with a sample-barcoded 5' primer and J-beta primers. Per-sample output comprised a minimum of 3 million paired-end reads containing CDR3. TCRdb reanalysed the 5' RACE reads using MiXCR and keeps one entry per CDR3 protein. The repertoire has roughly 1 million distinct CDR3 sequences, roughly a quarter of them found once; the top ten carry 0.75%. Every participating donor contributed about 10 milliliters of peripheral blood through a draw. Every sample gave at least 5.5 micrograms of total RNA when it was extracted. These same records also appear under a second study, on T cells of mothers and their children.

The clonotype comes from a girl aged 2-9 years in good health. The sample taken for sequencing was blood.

CDR3 protein: CATGGRWYSTDTQYF. The CDR3 region has the DNA TGTGCCACCGGCGGCCGGTGGTATAGCACAGATACGCAGTATTTT. The chain links TRBV15 to TRBJ2-3; D is undetermined. There are 15 residues in the CDR3. Germline V gene lookup returns CDR1 LNHNV and CDR2 YYDKDF (reference sequence). V lost 8 bases to trimming and J lost 0 bases, with 15 bases between them.